This TCR beta chain was profiled in a study of shared clonotypes between healthy human individuals. A remark on this clone: Antigen: not known.

Germline assignment: CDR1 MNHEY and CDR2 SMNVEV (reference sequence). V gave up 2 bases and J gave up 4 bases; unmatched junction bases: 4. This CDR3 has 14 residues. Study-wide findings and caveats: The represented genetic and exposure-history diversity was limited by the small number of donors. What naive subsets generally showed was a larger estimated richness than memory subsets showed.

Produced via immunoSEQ multiplex PCR; TCRdb's table is partial and in-frame only. The sample carries about 380,000 clones, roughly 96% recorded once. The chain couples TRBV27 to TRBJ2-7, with 8 nucleotides matching TRBD1. The receptor comes from a man aged 25 to 40 in good health. Sequenced sample: memory CD8+ T cells sorted from blood. Specified subset: CD45RO+ cells pooled with CCR7-negative TemRA cells. The CDR3 spells CASSLSDRGYEQYF. The CDR3 region has the DNA TGTGCCAGCAGTTTAAGTGACAGGGGTTACGAGCAGTACTTC.